Sequencing of this T cell receptor beta chain was carried out in a study of cytomegalovirus exposure and HLA in healthy donors. The protocol was immunoSEQ multiplex PCR, while the TCRdb copy is restricted to in-frame clones and leaves out a portion. The table shows some 350,000 clones, with 87% occurring only once. Sample: PBMCs. This clonotype originated in a woman under 40 in good health and CMV-seropositive.

CDR3 bases: TGTGCCAGCTCTGGGGACAGGGGCACTCAGCCCCAGCATTTT. It translates to CASSGDRGTQPQHF. The chain recombines TRBV18 with TRBJ1-5, with 10 bases matching TRBD1. Germline lookup yields CDR1 KGHSH and CDR2 LQKENI. Unmatched junction bases numbered 5, after V lost 6 bases and J lost 6 bases. The CDR3 is 14 residues long.